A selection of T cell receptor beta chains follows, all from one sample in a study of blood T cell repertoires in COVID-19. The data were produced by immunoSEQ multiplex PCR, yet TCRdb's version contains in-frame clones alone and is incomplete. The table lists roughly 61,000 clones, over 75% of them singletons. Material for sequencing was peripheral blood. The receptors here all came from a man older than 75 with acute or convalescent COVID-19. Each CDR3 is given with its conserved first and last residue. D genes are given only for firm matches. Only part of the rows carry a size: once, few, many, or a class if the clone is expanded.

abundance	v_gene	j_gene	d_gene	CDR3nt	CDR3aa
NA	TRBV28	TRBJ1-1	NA	TGTGCCAGCAGACTACCGACAGCCCTTGGGACTGAAGCTTTCTTT	CASRLPTALGTEAFF
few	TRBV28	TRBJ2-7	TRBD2	TGTGCCAGCACCCTCATCGGGGGGACTAGCCGTATTGGCGAGCAGTACTTC	CASTLIGGTSRIGEQYF
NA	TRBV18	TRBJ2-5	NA	TGTGCCAGCTCACCTCTTTTAGAAGAGACCCAGTACTTC	CASSPLLEETQYF
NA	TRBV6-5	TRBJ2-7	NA	TGTGCCTCAGTCGGGTCCTACGAGCAGTACTTC	CASVGSYEQYF
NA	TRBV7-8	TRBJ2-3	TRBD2	TGTGCCAGCAGCCCCCGAAGGGCGGGGGGGCCAGATACGCAGTATTTT	CASSPRRAGGPDTQYF
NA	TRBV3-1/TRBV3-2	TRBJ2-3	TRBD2	TGTGCCAGCAGCCAATCGATCGGGGGGACAGATACGCAGTATTTT	CASSQSIGGTDTQYF
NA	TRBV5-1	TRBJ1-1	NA	TGCGCCAGCAGCTTAGCTTTGGCGGGGGGCCCTGAAGCTTTCTTT	CASSLALAGGPEAFF
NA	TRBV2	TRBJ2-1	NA	TGTGCCAGCACGGGCGTAAACGGAGGTGAGCAGTTCTTC	CASTGVNGGEQFF
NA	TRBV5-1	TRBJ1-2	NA	TGCGCCAGCAGCTTGGCCGATGGCAGGGGCTATGGCTACACCTTC	CASSLADGRGYGYTF
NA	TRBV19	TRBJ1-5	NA	TGTGCCAGTAGTATCCCACCCGCGAGGGCACGAAATCAGCCCCAGCATTTT	CASSIPPARARNQPQHF
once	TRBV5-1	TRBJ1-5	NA	TGCGCCAGCAGCTTGGGAGACAGATTCAATCAGCCCCAGCATTTT	CASSLGDRFNQPQHF
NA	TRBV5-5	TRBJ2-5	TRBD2	TGTGCCAGCAGCTTGGGAGCGGGGGGCCTCCAAGAGACCCAGTACTTC	CASSLGAGGLQETQYF
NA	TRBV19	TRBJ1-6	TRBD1	TGTGCCAGCACTGACAGGGGAACCTATAATTCACCCCTCCACTTT	CASTDRGTYNSPLHF
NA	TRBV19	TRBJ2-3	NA	TGTGCCAGTAGTATCCAGGGTGTGGCAGATACGCAGTATTTT	CASSIQGVADTQYF
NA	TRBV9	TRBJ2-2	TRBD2	TGTGCCAGCAGCGTCTCTACTGGGACTACCAGCACCGGGGAGCTGTTTTTT	CASSVSTGTTSTGELFF
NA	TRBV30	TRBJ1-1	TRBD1	TGTGCCTGGGAACAGGGGGGAACTGAAGCTTTCTTT	CAWEQGGTEAFF
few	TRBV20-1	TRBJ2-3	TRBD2	TGCAGTGCTAGTCCCGCGGGTCTAGCGGGGGCCTACACAGATACGCAGTATTTT	CSASPAGLAGAYTDTQYF
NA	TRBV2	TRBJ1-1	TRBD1	TGTGCCAGCAGTGGGCAGGGGGGCACTGAAGCTTTCTTT	CASSGQGGTEAFF
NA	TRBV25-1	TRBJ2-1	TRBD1	TGTGCCAGCAGTGGGACAGGGGATGGTTCCTACAATGAGCAGTTCTTC	CASSGTGDGSYNEQFF
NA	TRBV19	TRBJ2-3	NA	TGTGCCAGTAATTCACCTGGGGGCAGCACAGATACGCAGTATTTT	CASNSPGGSTDTQYF
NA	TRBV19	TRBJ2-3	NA	TGTGCCAGTAGCACTAGCCTTCGAGATACGCAGTATTTT	CASSTSLRDTQYF
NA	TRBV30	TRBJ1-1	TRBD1	TGTGCCTCCTTTTTCTTAGAGGGGGCGCCGGGACAGAACACTGAAGCTTTCTTT	CASFFLEGAPGQNTEAFF
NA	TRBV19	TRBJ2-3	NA	TGTGCCCCGGGGGTCACAGATACGCAGTATTTT	CAPGVTDTQYF
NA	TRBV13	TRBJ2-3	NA	TGTGCCAGCAGCTTACAGGTCACAGATACGCAGTATTTT	CASSLQVTDTQYF
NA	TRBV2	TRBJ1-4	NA	TGTGCCAGCAGCGGAGGGGTGGGGTCGGATGAAAAACTGTTTTTT	CASSGGVGSDEKLFF
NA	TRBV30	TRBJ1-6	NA	TGTGCCTGGAGTGTGCGAGTGGGGGCACAGGGCACCAGCTCCTATAATTCACCCCTCCACTTT	CAWSVRVGAQGTSSYNSPLHF
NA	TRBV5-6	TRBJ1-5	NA	TGTGCCAGCAGCTTTTACGGGAGAAGCAATCAGCCCCAGCATTTT	CASSFYGRSNQPQHF
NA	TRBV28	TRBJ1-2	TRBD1	TGTGCCAGCAGGACGGGACAGGGGAACTATGGCTACACCTTC	CASRTGQGNYGYTF
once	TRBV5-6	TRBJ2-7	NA	TGTGCCAGCAGCTTGGCCTTCGAGCAGTACTTC	CASSLAFEQYF
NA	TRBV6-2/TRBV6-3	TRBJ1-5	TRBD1	TGTGCCAGCAGTTTCCCCGGGACAGGGTTTAGCAATCAGCCCCAGCATTTT	CASSFPGTGFSNQPQHF
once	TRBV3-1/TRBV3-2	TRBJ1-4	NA	TGTGCCAGCAGCCAAAACGGTGCAACTAATGAAAAACTGTTTTTT	CASSQNGATNEKLFF
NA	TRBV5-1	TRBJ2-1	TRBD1	TGCGCCAGCAGCCCAGGGACAGCTAATGAGCAGTTCTTC	CASSPGTANEQFF
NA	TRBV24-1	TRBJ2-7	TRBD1	TGTGCCACCAGTGACCACGGGACAGCTCGCTACGAGCAGTACTTC	CATSDHGTARYEQYF
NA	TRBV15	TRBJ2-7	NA	TGTGCCACCAGGAGTGGAGGTTCCTACGAGCAGTACTTC	CATRSGGSYEQYF
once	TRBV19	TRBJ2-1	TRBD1	TGTGCCAGTAGTATTGAGGGGACAGGGTTGGTTGAGCAGTTCTTC	CASSIEGTGLVEQFF
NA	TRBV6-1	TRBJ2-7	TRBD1	TGTGCCAGCAGTGAAGCCCGGGACAGGGGGCCTTGGCACGAGCAGTACTTC	CASSEARDRGPWHEQYF
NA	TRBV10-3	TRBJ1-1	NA	TGTGCCATCAGGTCGGTCGGGGTAATGAACACTGAAGCTTTCTTT	CAIRSVGVMNTEAFF
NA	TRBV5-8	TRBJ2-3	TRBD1	TGTGCCAGCAGCACAGGGGGAGATACGCAGTATTTT	CASSTGGDTQYF
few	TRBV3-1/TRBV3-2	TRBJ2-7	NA	TGTGCCAGCAGCCAAGATCTGGCAGGGAGGTACGAGCAGTACTTC	CASSQDLAGRYEQYF
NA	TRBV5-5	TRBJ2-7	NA	TGTGCCGGAGCGGAGTTCGTAGGAGAATACGAGCAGTACTTC	CAGAEFVGEYEQYF
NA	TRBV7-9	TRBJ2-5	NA	TGTGCCAGCAGCTTTGCAGGACACCCTCAAGAGACCCAGTACTTC	CASSFAGHPQETQYF
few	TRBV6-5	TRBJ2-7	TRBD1	TGTGCCAGCAGTACACAGGGGAATTCAGGCCACGAGCAGTACTTC	CASSTQGNSGHEQYF
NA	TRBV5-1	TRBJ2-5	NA	TGCGCCAGCAGCTTGGTTTCGAGCGGTGGGCAGACCCAGTACTTC	CASSLVSSGGQTQYF
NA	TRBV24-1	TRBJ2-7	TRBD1	TGTGCCACCAGTGACACCGGGACAGGTTTATACGAGCAGTACTTC	CATSDTGTGLYEQYF
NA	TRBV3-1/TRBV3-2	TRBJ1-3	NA	TGTGCCAGCAGCCAAGACAGGGCTGGAAACACCATATATTTT	CASSQDRAGNTIYF